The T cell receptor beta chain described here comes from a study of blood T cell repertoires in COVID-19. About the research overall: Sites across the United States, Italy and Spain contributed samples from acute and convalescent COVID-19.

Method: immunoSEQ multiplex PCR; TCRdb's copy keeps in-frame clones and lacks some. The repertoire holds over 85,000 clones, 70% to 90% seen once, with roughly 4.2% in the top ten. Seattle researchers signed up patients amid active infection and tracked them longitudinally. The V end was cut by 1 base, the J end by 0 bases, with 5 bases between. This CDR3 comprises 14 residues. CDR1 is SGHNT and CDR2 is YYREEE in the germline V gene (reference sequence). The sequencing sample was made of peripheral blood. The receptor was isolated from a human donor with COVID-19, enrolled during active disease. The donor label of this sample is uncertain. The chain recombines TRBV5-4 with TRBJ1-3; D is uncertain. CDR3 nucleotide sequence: TGTGCCAGCAGCTTGCCCAGCTCTGGAAACACCATATATTTT. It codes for CASSLPSSGNTIYF.